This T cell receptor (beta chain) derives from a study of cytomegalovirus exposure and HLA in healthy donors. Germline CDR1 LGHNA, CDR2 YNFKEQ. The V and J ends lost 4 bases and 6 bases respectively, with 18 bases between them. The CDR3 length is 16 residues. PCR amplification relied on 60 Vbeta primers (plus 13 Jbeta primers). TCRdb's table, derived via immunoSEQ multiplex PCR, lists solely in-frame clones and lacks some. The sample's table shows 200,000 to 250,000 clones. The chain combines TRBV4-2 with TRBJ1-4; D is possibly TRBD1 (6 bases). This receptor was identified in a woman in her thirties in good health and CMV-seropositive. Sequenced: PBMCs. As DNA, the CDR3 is TGTGCCAGCAGCCTTCGATTGAGGGGGACGGATGAAAAACTGTTTTTT. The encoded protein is CASSLRLRGTDEKLFF.